This T cell receptor (beta chain) was observed in a study of cytomegalovirus exposure and HLA in healthy donors. Study-wide context: Sequencing of 150 million to 200 million T cells in an earlier analysis found 100 million or so unique TCR beta sequences.

The primer mix had 60 Vbeta and 13 Jbeta primers. Assay: immunoSEQ multiplex PCR; the TCRdb copy retains only in-frame clones and omits some. The table lists around 64,000 clones, less than 80% of them singletons. About this clone itself: As yet, its antigen is unknown.

The study, taken as a whole, reports: In an earlier analysis, in approximately 630 donors, most V segments appeared productive either ~87% or ~30% of the time. Presence/absence analyses treated sequencing depth as roughly uniform across donors. CMV antigen specificity of three CMV-associated chains was confirmed in vitro.

Sequenced material: PBMCs. The TCR sequence derives from a woman in her 50s in good health and CMV-seronegative.

CDR3 sequence: CASSPLGTGRGEQYF. CDR3 DNA sequence: TGTGCCAGCAGTCCCCTCGGGACAGGACGAGGAGAGCAGTACTTC. The chain joins TRBV27 to TRBJ2-7; 8 bases are a match to TRBD1. The germline V gene encodes CDR1 MNHEY and CDR2 SMNVEV (reference sequence). This CDR3 has 15 amino acids. The V gene end was trimmed by 5 bases and the J gene end by 7 bases; junction bases not matched to a gene: 13.